This TCR beta chain comes out of a study of T-cell memory formation after mild COVID-19. As concerns this clonotype: Antigen: not known.

After 5'RACE with constant-segment primers, TCR alpha and TCR beta cDNA libraries carrying sample barcodes and UMIs were obtained. TCRdb re-derived calls from the 5' RACE reads in MiXCR, one entry per CDR3 protein. The sample contains some 130,000 distinct CDR3 sequences, approximately 15% of which appear only once. Study-level results: Researchers report contracting CD4+ clones mostly in CM and EM, with CD8+ clones in EMRA. SARS-CoV-2 specificity of second-wave clones peaking day 37 was unconfirmed.

The CDR3 length is 17 residues. Trimming removed 2 bases from V and 8 bases from J; junction bases left unmatched: 13. Germline CDR1 and CDR2: SGDLS and YYNGEE. This clonotype originated in an adult woman who had mild COVID-19 (a few samples of this study predate the infection). Cell type and time point are not known. The V gene is TRBV9, the J gene TRBJ1-6; 7 nucleotides agree with TRBD1. Input material: PBMCs or a T cell subset sorted from them (not recorded which). The CDR3 is CASSVHRGPRLDSPLHF. CDR3 nucleotides: TGTGCCAGCAGCGTCCACAGGGGACCACGACTTGATTCACCCCTCCACTTT.